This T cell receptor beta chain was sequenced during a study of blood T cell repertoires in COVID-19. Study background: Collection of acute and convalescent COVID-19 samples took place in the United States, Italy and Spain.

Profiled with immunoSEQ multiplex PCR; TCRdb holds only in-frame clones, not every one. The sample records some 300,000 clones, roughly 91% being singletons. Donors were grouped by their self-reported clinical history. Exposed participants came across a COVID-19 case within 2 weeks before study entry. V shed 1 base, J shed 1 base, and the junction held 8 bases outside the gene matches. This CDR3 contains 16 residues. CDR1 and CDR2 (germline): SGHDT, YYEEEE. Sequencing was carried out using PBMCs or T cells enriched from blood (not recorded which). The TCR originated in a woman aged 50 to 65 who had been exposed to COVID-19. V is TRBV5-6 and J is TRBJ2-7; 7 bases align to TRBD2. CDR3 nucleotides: TGTGCCAGCAGCTTGCCTGGTGGGGGGGAATCCTACGAGCAGTACTTC. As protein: CASSLPGGGESYEQYF.